The clone carrying this T cell receptor beta chain was seen just once. The source of the sample is a study of blood T cell repertoires in COVID-19. Background on the study: T cells, B-cell-depleted T cells, or PBMCs supplied cDNA or gDNA.

Enrolled through a virtual design, the participants were between roughly 18 and 90 years of age and came from about two dozen US areas. Participant reports of clinical history set cohort assignment. V gave up 5 bases and J gave up 7 bases, with 15 bases separating them. Per germline, CDR1 SGHVS and CDR2 FNYEAQ. This CDR3 has 13 amino acids. Assay: immunoSEQ multiplex PCR; the TCRdb copy retains only in-frame clones and omits some. Of a few hundred thousand clones detected, approximately 80% appear once; the ten largest clones hold 6.5% to 8.5%. This chain uses TRBV7-6 with TRBJ2-7, with TRBD2 as a possible D gene (6 bases). The clonotype originates from a woman between 40 and 55 years old with acute COVID-19. Sequenced: PBMCs or T cells enriched from blood (not recorded which). DNA of the CDR3: TGTGCCAGCAGCATTAGCGGTTCTACGGAGCAGTACTTC. Amino acid sequence: CASSISGSTEQYF. The whole variable domain, filled in from reference TRBV7-6 and TRBJ2-7, reads GAGVSQSPRYKVTKRGQDVALRCDPISGHVSLYWYRQALGQGPEFLTYFNYEAQQDKSGLPNDRFSAERPEGSISTLTIQRTEQRDSAMYRCASSISGSTEQYFGPGTRLTVT.